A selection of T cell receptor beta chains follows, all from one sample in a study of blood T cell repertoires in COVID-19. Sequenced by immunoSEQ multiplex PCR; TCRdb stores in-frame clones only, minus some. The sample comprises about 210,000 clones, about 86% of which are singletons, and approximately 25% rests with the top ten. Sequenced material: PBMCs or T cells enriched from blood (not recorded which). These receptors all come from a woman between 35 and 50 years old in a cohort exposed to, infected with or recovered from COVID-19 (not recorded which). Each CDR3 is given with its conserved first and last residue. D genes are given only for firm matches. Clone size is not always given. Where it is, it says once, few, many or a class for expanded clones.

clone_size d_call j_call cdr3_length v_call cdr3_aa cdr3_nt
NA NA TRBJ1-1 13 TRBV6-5 CASMSNRETEAFF TGTGCCAGCATGAGTAACAGGGAGACGGAAGCTTTCTTT
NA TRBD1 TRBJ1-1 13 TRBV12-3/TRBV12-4 CASNTGGRTEAFF TGTGCCAGCAATACAGGGGGAAGAACTGAAGCTTTCTTT
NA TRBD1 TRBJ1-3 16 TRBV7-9 CASSIGQASSGNTIYF TGTGCCAGCAGCATAGGACAGGCGAGCTCTGGAAACACCATATATTTT
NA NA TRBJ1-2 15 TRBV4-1 CASSQDPRVDYGYTF TGCGCCAGCAGCCAAGATCCCCGGGTTGACTATGGCTACACCTTC
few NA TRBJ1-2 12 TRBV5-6 CASSSGYYGYTF TGTGCCAGCAGCTCAGGGTACTATGGCTACACCTTC
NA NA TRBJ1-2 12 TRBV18 CASSPPGGGYTF TGTGCCAGCTCACCACCGGGGGGTGGCTACACCTTC
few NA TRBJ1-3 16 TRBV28 CASSLGQRASGNTIYF TGTGCCAGCAGTTTGGGCCAGAGGGCATCTGGAAACACCATATATTTT
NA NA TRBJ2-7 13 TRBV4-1 CASSQSRVYEQYF TGCGCCAGCAGCCAGTCCCGGGTGTACGAGCAGTACTTC
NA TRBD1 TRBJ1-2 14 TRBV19 CASPSRDRGLGYTF TGTGCCAGCCCGAGCCGGGACAGGGGGCTTGGCTACACCTTC
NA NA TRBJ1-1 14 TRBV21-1 CASSNPQGGTEAFF TGTGCCAGCAGCAATCCGCAGGGAGGGACTGAAGCTTTCTTT
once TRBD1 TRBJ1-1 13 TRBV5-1 CASTRTGTTEAFF TGCGCCAGCACTAGGACAGGGACCACTGAAGCTTTCTTT
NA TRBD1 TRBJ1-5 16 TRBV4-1 CASSQLPGQIYQPQHF TGCGCCAGCAGCCAGTTACCGGGACAGATTTATCAGCCCCAGCATTTT